This T cell receptor (beta chain) was documented in a study of T cell clones after liver transplantation. As for the study in general: Three of eight recipients were HCV-positive; others had non-autoimmune, non-viral indications. Standard immunosuppression, with no induction, continued until 12-24 months after transplant. General observations from the study: In 5 of 8 subjects, circulating graft-donor-reactive CD4 TCRbeta sequences fell significantly after transplant. Low donor cell numbers restricted donor-reactive repertoire measurement in two subjects.

After removal of 1 base from V and 3 bases from J, the junction contained 4 bases not matched to a gene. Germline V gene lookup returns CDR1 SGHTA and CDR2 FQGNSA. The length of the CDR3 is 16 residues. As for this clone: Its antigen remains unidentified.

TCRdb's table, derived via immunoSEQ multiplex PCR, lists solely in-frame clones and lacks some. The sample yields 50,000 to 60,000 clones, about two thirds seen once. Material: CD4+ T cells from blood, obtained at the approximately 15-month timepoint. The chain employs TRBV7-2 and TRBJ2-3, with TRBD2 matching over 10 bases. This receptor was identified in a human patient who received a liver transplant. T cells may partly derive from the graft donor. The CDR3 DNA follows: TGTGCCAGCAGCTTAGTGCTAGCGGGGGTTACAGATACGCAGTATTTT. This gives the protein CASSLVLAGVTDTQYF.